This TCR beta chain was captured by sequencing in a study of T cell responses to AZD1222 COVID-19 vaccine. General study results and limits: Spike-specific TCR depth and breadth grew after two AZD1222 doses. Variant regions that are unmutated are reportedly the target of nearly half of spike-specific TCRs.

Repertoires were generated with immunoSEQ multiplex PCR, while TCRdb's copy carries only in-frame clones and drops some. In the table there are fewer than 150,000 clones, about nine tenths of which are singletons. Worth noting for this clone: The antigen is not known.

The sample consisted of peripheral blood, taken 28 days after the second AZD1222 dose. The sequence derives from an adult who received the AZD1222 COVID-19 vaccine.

The CDR3 reads CASPRPGLAGGHETQYF. Here the CDR3 DNA reads TGTGCCAGCCCTAGACCGGGACTAGCGGGAGGTCATGAGACCCAGTACTTC. The genes are TRBV7-6 and TRBJ2-5; 15 bases map to TRBD2. Germline V lookup: CDR1 SGHVS, CDR2 FNYEAQ. J gave up 5 bases and V 8 bases, and 12 bases lay outside the gene matches. The CDR3 runs 17 residues.